Listed below are T cell receptor beta chains from one sample, sequenced in a study of blood T cell repertoires in COVID-19. Measured with immunoSEQ multiplex PCR; TCRdb has only the in-frame clones, and not every one. The sample records tens of thousands of clones, 86% being singletons. The sequenced sample consisted of peripheral blood. All receptors derive from a man aged 25-40 years with acute or convalescent COVID-19. Both conserved end residues are part of each CDR3. The order of the fields is J gene, D gene, clone size, V gene, CDR3 protein, CDR3 DNA. A D gene is named only where the DNA matches it firmly. Size is omitted from some rows. Given values are once, few, many or a class for expanded clones.

>TRBJ2-3|NA|NA|TRBV10-3
CAISVTPQVVADTQYF
TGTGCCATCAGTGTTACCCCACAGGTAGTAGCAGATACGCAGTATTTT
>TRBJ1-1|TRBD1|NA|TRBV15
CATSPLFGDRGNTEAFF
TGTGCCACCAGCCCCTTGTTTGGGGACAGGGGGAACACTGAAGCTTTCTTT
>TRBJ1-4|NA|NA|TRBV5-1
CASSLQGANEKLFF
TGCGCCAGCAGCTTACAGGGAGCTAATGAAAAACTGTTTTTT
>TRBJ1-2|NA|NA|TRBV28
CASSFREYGYTF
TGTGCCAGCAGTTTTCGGGAATATGGCTACACCTTC
>TRBJ2-5|TRBD1|NA|TRBV29-1
CSARRGQSETQYF
TGCAGCGCCCGCAGGGGACAGTCTGAGACCCAGTACTTC
>TRBJ1-3|NA|NA|TRBV5-1
CASSEQGPGNTIYF
TGCGCCAGCTCCGAACAGGGCCCTGGAAACACCATATATTTT
>TRBJ1-3|NA|NA|TRBV11-3
CASSSGPGNTIYF
TGTGCCAGCAGTTCGGGTCCTGGAAACACCATATATTTT
>TRBJ2-1|TRBD2|NA|TRBV7-6
CASSLVGAGGFDEQFF
TGTGCCAGCAGCTTAGTAGGGGCGGGAGGGTTCGATGAGCAGTTCTTC
>TRBJ1-3|TRBD1|NA|TRBV18
CASSPGQGPLGNTIYF
TGTGCCAGCTCACCGGGACAGGGTCCCCTTGGAAACACCATATATTTT
>TRBJ1-1|NA|NA|TRBV27
CASSLSPSGLSPTEAFF
TGTGCCAGCAGTTTATCCCCAAGCGGGCTCTCGCCCACTGAAGCTTTCTTT
>TRBJ2-1|TRBD2|NA|TRBV6-2/TRBV6-3
CASSYFRLADYNEQFF
TGTGCCAGCAGTTACTTCCGACTAGCGGACTACAATGAGCAGTTCTTC
>TRBJ2-2|NA|NA|TRBV10-3
CAARDNTGELFF
TGTGCCGCTCGGGATAACACCGGGGAGCTGTTTTTT
>TRBJ1-3|NA|once|TRBV7-2
CASSATASGNTIYF
TGTGCCAGCAGCGCCACAGCCTCTGGAAACACCATATATTTT
>TRBJ1-2|NA|NA|TRBV19
CASTENNYGYTF
TGTGCCAGTACGGAGAATAACTATGGCTACACCTTC
>TRBJ2-5|TRBD2|NA|TRBV7-9
CASSFLAGGQETQYF
TGTGCCAGCAGCTTCTTAGCGGGGGGGCAAGAGACCCAGTACTTC
>TRBJ1-1|NA|NA|TRBV30
CAWSAEEVTEAFF
TGTGCCTGGAGCGCCGAAGAGGTCACTGAAGCTTTCTTT
>TRBJ2-3|NA|NA|TRBV20-1
CSASEGQDTQYF
TGCAGTGCTAGTGAGGGGCAAGATACGCAGTATTTT
>TRBJ1-2|TRBD1|NA|TRBV5-1
CASSLDRTGDYGYTF
TGCGCCAGCAGTTTGGACAGGACAGGGGACTATGGCTACACCTTC
>TRBJ2-2|NA|NA|TRBV9
CASGGRENTGELFF
TGTGCCAGCGGGGGCCGGGAGAACACCGGGGAGCTGTTTTTT
>TRBJ1-2|NA|NA|TRBV6-6
CASSYTIRQGDYGYTF
TGTGCCAGCAGTTACACCATACGGCAGGGTGACTATGGCTACACCTTC
>TRBJ1-1|NA|NA|TRBV7-2
CASSHRRGNTEAFF
TGTGCCAGCAGCCATCGGAGGGGGAACACTGAAGCTTTCTTT
>TRBJ2-3|NA|NA|TRBV6-5
CASTPSTDTQYF
TGTGCCAGCACCCCTAGCACAGATACGCAGTATTTT
>TRBJ1-5|TRBD1|NA|TRBV2
CASCKGQGAWGQPQHF
TGTGCCAGCTGTAAGGGACAGGGGGCTTGGGGACAGCCCCAGCATTTT
>TRBJ2-1|NA|few|TRBV7-3
CASSAQNNEQFF
TGTGCCAGCAGCGCACAGAACAATGAGCAGTTCTTC
>TRBJ1-3|TRBD1|NA|TRBV7-9
CASSSDRAGNTIYF
TGTGCCAGCAGCTCCGACAGGGCTGGAAACACCATATATTTT
>TRBJ1-1|NA|once|TRBV5-1
CASRAWGGPDTEAFF
TGCGCCAGCAGAGCTTGGGGGGGCCCTGACACTGAAGCTTTCTTT
>TRBJ1-1|NA|NA|TRBV29-1
CSVDGDLGEAFF
TGCAGCGTTGATGGGGACTTGGGTGAAGCTTTCTTT
>TRBJ2-7|NA|NA|TRBV3-1/TRBV3-2
CASSLGASVYEQYF
TGTGCCAGCAGCCTCGGTGCTAGCGTCTACGAGCAGTACTTC
>TRBJ2-2|TRBD2|NA|TRBV27
CASSGLADLTGELFF
TGTGCCAGCAGTGGACTAGCGGACCTCACCGGGGAGCTGTTTTTT
>TRBJ2-7|NA|NA|TRBV11-2
CASSSTGYYEQYF
TGTGCCAGCAGCTCCACAGGATACTACGAGCAGTACTTC
>TRBJ1-6|TRBD1|once|TRBV27
CASRQGPSTYNSPLHF
TGTGCCAGCAGACAGGGGCCGAGCACCTATAATTCACCCCTCCACTTT
>TRBJ1-5|NA|NA|TRBV21-1
CASSKDGGAWDSPAVLQPQHF
TGTGCCAGCAGCAAAGACGGCGGTGCCTGGGACAGCCCCGCCGTGTTGCAGCCCCAGCATTTT
>TRBJ1-3|NA|NA|TRBV5-6
CASSLLSSGNTIYF
TGTGCCAGCAGCCTACTTAGCTCTGGAAACACCATATATTTT
>TRBJ1-2|TRBD1|NA|TRBV25-1
CASSDSRGLYGYTF
TGTGCCAGCAGTGATTCCAGGGGGCTCTATGGCTACACCTTC
>TRBJ2-5|TRBD1|NA|TRBV30
CAWFRDRALQETQYF
TGTGCCTGGTTTAGGGACAGGGCATTACAAGAGACCCAGTACTTC
>TRBJ1-4|TRBD1|NA|TRBV2
CATESGTAKLFF
TGTGCCACCGAAAGTGGGACAGCAAAACTGTTTTTT
>TRBJ1-6|TRBD1|NA|TRBV11-2
CASSLGGEAHSPLHF
TGTGCCAGCAGCCTAGGGGGCGAAGCTCATTCACCCCTCCACTTT
>TRBJ1-3|NA|NA|TRBV6-5
CASSYSIGAAGNTIYF
TGTGCCAGCAGTTACTCGATTGGGGCCGCGGGAAACACCATATATTTT
>TRBJ2-5|TRBD1|NA|TRBV4-2
CASSQSDRGREETQYF
TGTGCCAGCAGCCAATCAGACAGGGGGCGCGAGGAGACCCAGTACTTC
>TRBJ1-1|NA|NA|TRBV5-8
CASSPIYRYDTEAFF
TGTGCCAGCAGCCCTATCTACAGGTACGACACTGAAGCTTTCTTT
>TRBJ2-1|NA|NA|TRBV27
CASSNRDTYNEQFF
TGTGCCAGCAGTAACCGGGACACTTACAATGAGCAGTTCTTC
>TRBJ2-7|TRBD2|NA|TRBV7-8
CASSLFGGRAGYEQYF
TGTGCCAGCAGCTTATTTGGCGGGAGGGCCGGTTACGAGCAGTACTTC
>TRBJ1-1|TRBD1|NA|TRBV5-1
CASSETGVNTEAFF
TGCGCCAGCAGCGAAACAGGGGTGAACACTGAAGCTTTCTTT
>TRBJ1-1|NA|NA|TRBV28
CASNLQDLNTEAFF
TGTGCCAGCAACTTACAGGACCTGAACACTGAAGCTTTCTTT
>TRBJ1-2|TRBD1|NA|TRBV2
CASSGDSREGYTF
TGTGCCAGCAGTGGGGACAGTCGAGAGGGCTACACCTTC
>TRBJ1-2|TRBD1|NA|TRBV7-9
CASSLDGSGGYGYTF
TGTGCCAGCAGCTTAGATGGGTCAGGGGGTTATGGCTACACCTTC
>TRBJ1-2|NA|NA|TRBV15
CATSREPSRLGPNYGYTF
TGTGCCACCAGCCGAGAACCATCACGTTTGGGGCCTAACTATGGCTACACCTTC
>TRBJ1-1|NA|NA|TRBV29-1
CSDPRPAGHMNTEAFF
TGCAGCGACCCCCGCCCGGCGGGGCACATGAACACTGAAGCTTTCTTT
>TRBJ1-6|NA|NA|TRBV6-5
CASSDSPISPLHF
TGTGCCAGCTCGGACAGTCCTATTTCACCCCTCCACTTT
>TRBJ1-3|NA|once|TRBV25-1
CASSEWGRENTIYF
TGTGCCAGCAGTGAATGGGGCAGGGAAAACACCATATATTTT
>TRBJ2-1|TRBD1|NA|TRBV2
CATVRDRHNEQFF
TGTGCCACCGTCCGGGACAGACACAATGAGCAGTTCTTC
>TRBJ2-1|TRBD2|NA|TRBV30
CAWSSGTSNEQFF
TGTGCCTGGAGTAGCGGGACTTCCAATGAGCAGTTCTTC
>TRBJ1-5|TRBD1|NA|TRBV6-5
CASSRQGDQPQHF
TGTGCCAGCAGTCGACAGGGTGATCAGCCCCAGCATTTT